The source of this T cell receptor beta chain is a study of Ad26.COV2.S vaccination and SARS-CoV-2 variants. Method: immunoSEQ multiplex PCR; TCRdb's copy keeps in-frame clones and lacks some. The table lists 300,000 to 400,000 clones, 92% of them singletons, with about 3.9% in the top ten. The V gene lost 8 bases and the J gene lost 4 bases, with 17 bases spanning the gap. The germline CDR1 and CDR2 sequences are LGHNT and FRNRAP. This CDR3 spans 14 amino acids. This clone is a singleton in its sample. J is TRBJ1-1 and V is TRBV12-5; D not certain. This TCR was recovered from a human donor who had recovered from COVID-19. The material was peripheral blood, obtained after recovery from COVID-19. In nucleotides, the CDR3 is TGTGCTAGTAGAACGGGAGGGAGGAGCACTGAAGCTTTCTTT. It yields the protein CASRTGGRSTEAFF. Using reference TRBV12-5 and TRBJ1-1 for the parts outside the CDR3, the full variable domain is DARVTQTPRHKVTEMGQEVTMRCQPILGHNTVFWYRQTMMQGLELLAYFRNRAPLDDSGMPKDRFSAEMPDATLATLKIQPSEPRDSAVYFCASRTGGRSTEAFFGQGTRLTVV.